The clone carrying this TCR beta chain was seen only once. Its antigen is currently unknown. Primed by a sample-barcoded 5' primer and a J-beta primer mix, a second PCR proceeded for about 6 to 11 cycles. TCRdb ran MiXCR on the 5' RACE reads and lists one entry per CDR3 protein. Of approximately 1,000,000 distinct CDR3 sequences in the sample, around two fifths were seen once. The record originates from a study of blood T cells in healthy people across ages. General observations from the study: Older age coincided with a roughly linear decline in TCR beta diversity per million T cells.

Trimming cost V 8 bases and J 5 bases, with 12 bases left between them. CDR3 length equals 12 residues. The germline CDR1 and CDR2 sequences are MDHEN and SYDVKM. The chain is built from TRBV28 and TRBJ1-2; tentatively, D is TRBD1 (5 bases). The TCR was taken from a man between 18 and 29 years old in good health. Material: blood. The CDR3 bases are TGTGCCAGCGGTCGGGCAGGGTATGGCTACACCTTC. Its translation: CASGRAGYGYTF.